One sample yielded the 8 T cell receptor beta chains listed below, sequenced in a study of blood T cells in healthy people across ages. The use of a sample-barcoded 5' primer and a J-beta primer mix characterized a second PCR of about 7 to 12 cycles. TCRdb processed the 5' RACE reads anew with MiXCR; each CDR3 protein has one entry. In the table there are about 560,000 distinct CDR3 sequences, about 29% of which are singletons. These sequences were also reported in another study, on T cells of mothers and their children.

The sample taken for sequencing was blood. The source of these receptors is a boy younger than 10 in good health.

The CDR3 DNA reads as TGTGCCAGCAGTTTAGGGGTCTGGACGGAGACCCAGTACTTC. Translated: CASSLGVWTETQYF. This chain uses TRBV27 with TRBJ2-5; D unresolved. Germline lookup yields CDR1 MNHEY and CDR2 SMNVEV (reference sequence). The length of the CDR3 is 14 residues. The ends were cut back, 2 bases at V and 5 bases at J, with 12 bases in the middle.

This clonotype turned up a few times. The junction and the germline gene differ at one end; a read error may be behind it. The chain employs TRBV10-3 and TRBJ1-1; a possible D gene is TRBD1 (6 bases). The CDR3 spans 13 residues. From germline, CDR1 is ENHRY and CDR2 SYGVKD. CDR3 protein: CAVRGPMNTEAFF. The CDR3 DNA reads as TGTGCCGTCAGGGGACCCATGAACACTGAAGCTTTCTTT.

In this sample, this clonotype turned up a few times. The chain carries TRBV7-6 and TRBJ2-1; a weak D match, TRBD2 (7 bases). Trimming pared 1 base from V and 7 bases from J, leaving 20 bases between. This CDR3 spans 17 amino acids. Looked up from germline, CDR1 is SGHVS and CDR2 is FNYEAQ. This CDR3 reads CASSLVWGGANWNEQFF. As DNA, the CDR3 is TGTGCCAGCAGCTTAGTCTGGGGGGGCGCGAATTGGAATGAGCAGTTCTTC.

This clonotype was observed a few times. V and J are TRBV9 and TRBJ1-1; D is ambiguous. V lost 4 bases and J 0 bases, leaving 13 bases between the germline ends. The CDR3 covers 15 residues. Looked up from germline, CDR1 is SGDLS and CDR2 is YYNGEE. The CDR3 region is CASSPRPTVNTEAFF. The CDR3 nucleotides are TGTGCCAGCAGCCCCCGCCCCACAGTGAACACTGAAGCTTTCTTT.

This chain uses TRBV29-1 with TRBJ2-1, with TRBD2 matching over 12 bases. V lost 1 base to trimming and J lost 8 bases; unmatched junction nucleotides: 6. The CDR3 contains 15 residues. Germline V lookup: CDR1 SQVTM, CDR2 ANQGSEA. CDR3 DNA sequence: TGCAGCGTTGAAGGGCGGCTAGCGGGGGGGGATGAGCAGTTCTTC. This gives the protein CSVEGRLAGGDEQFF.

This chain connects TRBV5-1 to TRBJ2-1; 9 nucleotides align to TRBD2. Germline V gene data show CDR1 as SGHRS and CDR2 as YFSETQ. The CDR3 has 18 amino acids. V gave up 1 base and J gave up 0 bases; unmatched junction bases: 8. CDR3 loop: CASSLFSGGPSSYNEQFF. CDR3 sequence (DNA): TGCGCCAGCAGCTTGTTTAGCGGGGGCCCTAGCTCCTACAATGAGCAGTTCTTC.

The rearrangement uses TRBV29-1 and TRBJ1-1; the match to TRBD1 covers 7 bases. The V segment lost 7 bases and the J segment 8 bases; nucleotides outside the gene matches: 10. The germline CDR1 and CDR2 sequences are SQVTM and ANQGSEA. The CDR3 consists of 12 residues. The CDR3 coding sequence is TGCAGCGCAGTCTCGTGGACAGGAGAAGCTTTCTTT. It codes for CSAVSWTGEAFF.

The table lists this clonotype with many counts. CDR3 protein: CASSFTGGYNEQFF. As DNA, the CDR3 is TGTGCCAGCAGCTTTACGGGGGGTTACAATGAGCAGTTCTTC. This chain connects TRBV11-2 to TRBJ2-1; 7 nucleotides line up with TRBD2. The CDR3 is 14 residues long. V was clipped by 3 bases and J by 4 bases; unmatched bases: 3. Germline V lookup: CDR1 SGHAT, CDR2 FQNNGV.